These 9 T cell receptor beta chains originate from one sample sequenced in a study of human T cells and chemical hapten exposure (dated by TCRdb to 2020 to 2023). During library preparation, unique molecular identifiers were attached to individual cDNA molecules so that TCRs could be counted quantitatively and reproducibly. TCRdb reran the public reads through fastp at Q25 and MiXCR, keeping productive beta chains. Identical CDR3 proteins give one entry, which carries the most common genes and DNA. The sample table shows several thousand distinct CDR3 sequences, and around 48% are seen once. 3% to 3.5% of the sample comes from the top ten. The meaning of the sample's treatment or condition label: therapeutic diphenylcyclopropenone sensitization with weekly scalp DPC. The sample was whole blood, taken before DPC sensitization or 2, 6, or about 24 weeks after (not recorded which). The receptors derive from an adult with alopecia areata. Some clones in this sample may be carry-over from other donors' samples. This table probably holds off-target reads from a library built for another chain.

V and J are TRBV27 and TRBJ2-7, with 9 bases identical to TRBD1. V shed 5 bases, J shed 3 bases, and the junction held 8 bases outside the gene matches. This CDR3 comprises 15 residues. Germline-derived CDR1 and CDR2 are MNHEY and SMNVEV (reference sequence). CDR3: CASSLPGTGFYEQYF. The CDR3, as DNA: TGTGCCAGCAGTCTACCTGGGACAGGGTTCTACGAGCAGTACTTC.

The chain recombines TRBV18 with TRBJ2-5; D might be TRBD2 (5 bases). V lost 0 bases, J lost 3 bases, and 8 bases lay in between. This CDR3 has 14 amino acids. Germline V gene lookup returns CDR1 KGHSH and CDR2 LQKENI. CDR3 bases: TGTGCCAGCTCACCACCCACTAGAAAAGAGACCCAGTACTTC. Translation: CASSPPTRKETQYF.

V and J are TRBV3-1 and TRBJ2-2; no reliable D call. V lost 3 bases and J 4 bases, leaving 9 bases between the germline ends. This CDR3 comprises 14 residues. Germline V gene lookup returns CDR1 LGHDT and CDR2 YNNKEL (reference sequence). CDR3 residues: CASSQRRSTGELFF. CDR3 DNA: TGTGCCAGCAGCCAGCGGCGCTCCACCGGGGAGCTGTTTTTT. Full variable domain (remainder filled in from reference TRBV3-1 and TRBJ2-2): DTAVSQTPKYLVTQMGNDKSIKCEQNLGHDTMYWYKQDSKKFLKIMFSYNNKELIINETVPNRFSPKSPDKAHLNLHINSLELGDSAVYFCASSQRRSTGELFFGEGSRLTVL.

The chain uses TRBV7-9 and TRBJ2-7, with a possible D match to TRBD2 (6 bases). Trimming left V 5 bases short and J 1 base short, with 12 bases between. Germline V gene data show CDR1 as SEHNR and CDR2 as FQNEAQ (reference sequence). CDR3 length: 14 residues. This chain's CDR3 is CASSNPGGSYEQYF. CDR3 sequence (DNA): TGTGCCAGCAGCAACCCCGGGGGATCCTACGAGCAGTACTTC.

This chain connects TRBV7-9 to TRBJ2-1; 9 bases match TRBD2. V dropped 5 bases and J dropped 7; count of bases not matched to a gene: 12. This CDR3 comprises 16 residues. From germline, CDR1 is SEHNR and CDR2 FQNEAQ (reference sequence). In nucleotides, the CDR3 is TGTGCCAGCAGCCCCCCGACAGCGGGAGGAATAAATGAGCAGTTCTTC. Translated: CASSPPTAGGINEQFF.

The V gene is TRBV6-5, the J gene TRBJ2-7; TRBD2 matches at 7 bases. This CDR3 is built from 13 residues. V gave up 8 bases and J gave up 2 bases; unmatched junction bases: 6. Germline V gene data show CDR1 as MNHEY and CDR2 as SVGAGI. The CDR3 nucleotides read TGTGCCAGCCGGGAGCGGGGTCCCTACGAGCAGTACTTC. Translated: CASRERGPYEQYF.

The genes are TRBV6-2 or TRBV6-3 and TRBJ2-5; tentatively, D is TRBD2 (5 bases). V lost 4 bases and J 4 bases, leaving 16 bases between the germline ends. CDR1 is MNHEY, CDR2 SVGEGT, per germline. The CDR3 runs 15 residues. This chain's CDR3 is CASSSPDYLRETQYF. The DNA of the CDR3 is TGTGCCAGCAGTTCCCCCGACTACCTTCGAGAGACCCAGTACTTC.

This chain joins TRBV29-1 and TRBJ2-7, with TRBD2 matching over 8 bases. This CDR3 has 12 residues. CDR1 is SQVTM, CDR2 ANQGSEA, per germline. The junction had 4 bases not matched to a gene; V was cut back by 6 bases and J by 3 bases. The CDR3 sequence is CSVGTRYYEQYF. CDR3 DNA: TGCAGCGTGGGGACTAGATACTACGAGCAGTACTTC.

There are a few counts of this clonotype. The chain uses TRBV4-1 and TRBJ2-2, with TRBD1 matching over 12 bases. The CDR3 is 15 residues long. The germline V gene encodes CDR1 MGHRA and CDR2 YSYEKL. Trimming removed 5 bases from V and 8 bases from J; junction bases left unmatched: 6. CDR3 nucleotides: TGCGCCAGCAGCAACCGGGACAGGGGGCCTGGGGAGCTGTTTTTT. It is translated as CASSNRDRGPGELFF.